A selection of T cell receptor beta chains follows, all from one sample in a study of T cells after yellow fever vaccination. TCRdb called the 5' RACE reads again in MiXCR, with one record for every CDR3 protein. This sample has approximately 110,000 distinct CDR3 sequences, with 7.4% found just once. Material: CD4+ T cells sorted from PBMCs, obtained 9 to 11 days after the first yellow fever vaccination. Receptor source: a man aged 18 to 29 who received the YFV17D yellow fever vaccine. The CDR3 runs from the conserved cysteine through the conserved F or W. The order of the fields is V gene, D gene, clone size, J gene, CDR3 DNA, CDR3 protein. The D gene is left open where the match is weak. Size values are once, few and many counts, or a class for expanded clones, and some rows have none.

V: TRBV19
D: NA
size: many
J: TRBJ2-5
DNA: TGTGCCAGCGCCCCCTTGGGCGGGCCCCAGGAGACCCAGTACTTC
CDR3: CASAPLGGPQETQYF

V: TRBV7-8
D: TRBD2
size: NA
J: TRBJ2-4
DNA: TGTGCCAGCAGCGCCCGACTAGCGGGGGCCGAAAACATTCAGTACTTC
CDR3: CASSARLAGAENIQYF

V: TRBV6-2/TRBV6-3
D: NA
size: many
J: TRBJ1-5
DNA: TGTGCCAGCAGTTACCCCCAGGCTAAGACGCCCCAGCATTTT
CDR3: CASSYPQAKTPQHF

V: TRBV24-1
D: NA
size: many
J: TRBJ1-1
DNA: TGTGCTGCGATAAGGAACACTGAAGCTTTCTTT
CDR3: CAAIRNTEAFF

V: TRBV29-1
D: NA
size: many
J: TRBJ2-3
DNA: TGCAGCGGCCACCGAGCAGATACGCAGTATTTT
CDR3: CSGHRADTQYF

V: TRBV3-1
D: NA
size: NA
J: TRBJ1-2
DNA: TGTGCCACCTGCCGCGGTGAGGCGTCTAACTATGGCTACACCTTC
CDR3: CATCRGEASNYGYTF

V: TRBV10-3
D: NA
size: many
J: TRBJ2-7
DNA: TGTGCCATCAGTGACAGGGTGAGCGAGCAGTACTTC
CDR3: CAISDRVSEQYF

V: TRBV3-1
D: NA
size: many
J: TRBJ2-7
DNA: TGTGCCAGCAGCCTCTCGGGGTCCGCCTCCTACGAGCAGTACTTC
CDR3: CASSLSGSASYEQYF

V: TRBV30
D: NA
size: few
J: TRBJ1-5
DNA: TGTGCCTGGAGTGCCGGGGCCGTGGGTCAGCCCCAGCATTTT
CDR3: CAWSAGAVGQPQHF

V: TRBV7-2
D: TRBD1
size: many
J: TRBJ2-3
DNA: TGTGCCAGCAGCTTAGGGGGACAGGGGAGCACAGATACGCAGTATTTT
CDR3: CASSLGGQGSTDTQYF

V: TRBV18
D: NA
size: many
J: TRBJ2-7
DNA: TGTGCCAGCTCACTATCCTCGGCAGCACCCTACGAGCAGTACTTC
CDR3: CASSLSSAAPYEQYF

V: TRBV25-1
D: TRBD2
size: many
J: TRBJ2-3
DNA: TGTGCCAGCAGTGAATCCCGGGGGGGCTCAGATACGCAGTATTTT
CDR3: CASSESRGGSDTQYF

V: TRBV4-3
D: NA
size: many
J: TRBJ2-2
DNA: TGCGCCAGCAGCCAAGGAATACCAGGGGAATCGTGGGGGGAGCTGTTTTTT
CDR3: CASSQGIPGESWGELFF

V: TRBV5-1
D: NA
size: many
J: TRBJ2-3
DNA: TGTGCCAGCAGCTTAGGAGGCGGGGGCACAGATACGCAGTATTTT
CDR3: CASSLGGGGTDTQYF

V: TRBV18
D: NA
size: many
J: TRBJ2-3
DNA: TGTGCCAGCTCGCAATTGGTGGCAGATACGCAGTATTTT
CDR3: CASSQLVADTQYF

V: TRBV5-4
D: NA
size: few
J: TRBJ2-5
DNA: TGTGCCAGCAACGTAGGAGGCCAAGAGACCCAGTACTTC
CDR3: CASNVGGQETQYF

V: TRBV12-2
D: NA
size: NA
J: TRBJ2-5
DNA: TGTGCAAGTCGCCCAACATGGGCCGGGGAGACCCAGTACTTC
CDR3: CASRPTWAGETQYF

V: TRBV24-1
D: TRBD1
size: many
J: TRBJ2-3
DNA: TGTGCCACCAGTCCCCCGGGACAGGGGGCAGATACGCAGTATTTT
CDR3: CATSPPGQGADTQYF

V: TRBV6-2/TRBV6-3
D: NA
size: many
J: TRBJ1-1
DNA: TGTGCCAGCAGTTTTTCGACACGGAACACTGAAGCTTTCTTT
CDR3: CASSFSTRNTEAFF

V: TRBV20-1
D: NA
size: few
J: TRBJ1-6
DNA: TGCAGTGCTACGGAGGGTGGTTCACCCCTCCACTTT
CDR3: CSATEGGSPLHF

V: TRBV20-1
D: TRBD1
size: many
J: TRBJ1-5
DNA: TGCAGTGCGCGGACAGGGTTCAATCAGCCCCAGCATTTT
CDR3: CSARTGFNQPQHF

V: TRBV7-3
D: TRBD1
size: many
J: TRBJ2-1
DNA: TGTGCCAGCAGCTCTCAGGGGGTCCCGAACAATGAGCAGTTCTTC
CDR3: CASSSQGVPNNEQFF

V: TRBV5-4
D: NA
size: many
J: TRBJ2-6
DNA: TGTGCCAGCAGCTTAACAGCGTCTGGGGCCAACGTCCTGACTTTC
CDR3: CASSLTASGANVLTF

V: TRBV11-1
D: NA
size: few
J: TRBJ2-1
DNA: TGTGCCAGCAGCGTGCCGGACGTAAGAGGGAATGAGCAGTTCTTC
CDR3: CASSVPDVRGNEQFF

V: TRBV7-9
D: NA
size: many
J: TRBJ1-6
DNA: TGTGCCAGCAGCTTAGCGCAGATTAATTCACCCCTCCACTTT
CDR3: CASSLAQINSPLHF

V: TRBV5-1
D: TRBD1
size: many
J: TRBJ2-1
DNA: TGCGCCAGCAGCCTCGACAGGGCTGGTGGATACAATGAGCAGTTCTTC
CDR3: CASSLDRAGGYNEQFF

V: TRBV7-2
D: NA
size: many
J: TRBJ2-5
DNA: TGTGCCAGCAGCTTAAGGCCAGTACAAGAGACCCAGTACTTC
CDR3: CASSLRPVQETQYF

V: TRBV7-9
D: TRBD1
size: many
J: TRBJ2-1
DNA: TGTGCCAGCAGCCAGGACAGGGGGACCTACAATGAGCAGTTCTTC
CDR3: CASSQDRGTYNEQFF

V: TRBV11-2
D: TRBD2
size: many
J: TRBJ2-5
DNA: TGTGCCAGCAGCCCCGGGGGGGGAGAGACCCAGTACTTC
CDR3: CASSPGGGETQYF

V: TRBV12-3/TRBV12-4
D: TRBD2
size: many
J: TRBJ2-7
DNA: TGTGCCAGCAGCCAAAGACGGGGGGGCCCCGACGAGCAGTACTTC
CDR3: CASSQRRGGPDEQYF

V: TRBV5-1
D: NA
size: many
J: TRBJ2-1
DNA: TGCGCCAGCAGCTGGAGGTCGGGTCAAGCCAGCGGTTGGCAGTTCTTC
CDR3: CASSWRSGQASGWQFF

V: TRBV4-3
D: NA
size: many
J: TRBJ1-5
DNA: TGCGCCAGCAGCCACCGACGGGGGGATCAGCCCCAGCATTTT
CDR3: CASSHRRGDQPQHF

V: TRBV15
D: NA
size: many
J: TRBJ1-2
DNA: TGTGCCACCAGCAGAGATTATTTTCCAGGGGAGGGCTACACCTTC
CDR3: CATSRDYFPGEGYTF

V: TRBV7-2
D: NA
size: many
J: TRBJ2-4
DNA: TGTGCCAGCAGCTTAGCGGTTGGCAGAATAATAGCCAAAAACATTCAGTACTTC
CDR3: CASSLAVGRIIAKNIQYF

V: TRBV5-1
D: NA
size: few
J: TRBJ1-4
DNA: TGCGCCAGCAGCTTCTCGGCGGGAGGTAATGAAAAACTGTTTTTT
CDR3: CASSFSAGGNEKLFF

V: TRBV5-1
D: TRBD1
size: many
J: TRBJ1-4
DNA: TGCGCCAGCAGCCTGCGGACAGGGGAGGATGAAAAACTGTTTTTT
CDR3: CASSLRTGEDEKLFF

V: TRBV4-2
D: TRBD2
size: many
J: TRBJ2-1
DNA: TGTGCCAGCAGCCATCCCCCACTAGCGGGGGGGCCCAATGAGCAGTTCTTC
CDR3: CASSHPPLAGGPNEQFF

V: TRBV20-1
D: TRBD2
size: many
J: TRBJ2-5
DNA: TGCAGTGGGCTCAGGACTAGCGGACAAGAGACCCAGTACTTC
CDR3: CSGLRTSGQETQYF

V: TRBV2
D: NA
size: few
J: TRBJ2-7
DNA: TGTGCCAGCAGGGCCGGCACCGCATACGAGCAGTACTTC
CDR3: CASRAGTAYEQYF

V: TRBV7-6
D: NA
size: many
J: TRBJ2-3
DNA: TGTGCCAGCAGCTTAGGGTCTCTTAGCACAGATACGCAGTATTTT
CDR3: CASSLGSLSTDTQYF

V: TRBV11-2
D: NA
size: many
J: TRBJ2-2
DNA: TGTGCCAGCAGCTTAGATAACACCGGGGAGCTGTTTTTT
CDR3: CASSLDNTGELFF